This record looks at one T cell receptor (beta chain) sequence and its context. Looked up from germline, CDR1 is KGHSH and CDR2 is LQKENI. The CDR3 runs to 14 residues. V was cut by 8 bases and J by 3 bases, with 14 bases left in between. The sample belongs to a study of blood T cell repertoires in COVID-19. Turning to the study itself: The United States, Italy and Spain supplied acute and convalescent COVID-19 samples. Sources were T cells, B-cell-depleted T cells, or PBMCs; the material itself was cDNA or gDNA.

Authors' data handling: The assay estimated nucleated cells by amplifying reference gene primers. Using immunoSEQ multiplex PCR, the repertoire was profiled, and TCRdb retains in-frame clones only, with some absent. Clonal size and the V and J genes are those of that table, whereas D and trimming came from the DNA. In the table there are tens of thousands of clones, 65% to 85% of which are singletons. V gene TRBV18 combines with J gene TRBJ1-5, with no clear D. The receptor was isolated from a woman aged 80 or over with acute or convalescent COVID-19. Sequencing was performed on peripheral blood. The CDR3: CASTASIDNQPQHF. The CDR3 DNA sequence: TGTGCCAGCACTGCCTCGATAGACAATCAGCCCCAGCATTTT. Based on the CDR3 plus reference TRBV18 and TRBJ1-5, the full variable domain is NAGVMQNPRHLVRRRGQEARLRCSPMKGHSHVYWYRQLPEEGLKFMVYLQKENIIDESGMPKERFSAEFPKEGPSILRIQQVVRGDSAAYFCASTASIDNQPQHFGDGTRLSIL.